This entry concerns a single T cell receptor beta chain. This clone turned up a few times. Its antigen remains unidentified. Base qualities were left out, and no much larger clone turns up one base away. The data were obtained in a study of cytomegalovirus exposure and HLA in healthy donors (dated by TCRdb to 2016 to 2017). For the wider study: According to an earlier analysis of 550 to 700 of the donors, roughly 180 million T cells yielded 90 million to 140 million unique TCR beta sequences and about 300 Gb of sequence data. An early release that covered several hundred HLA-typed donors contained about 290 gigabases of sequencing data and around 85 million unique TCR sequences. Of the approximately 400 genotyped donors, roughly 76% were placed in the genetic ancestry cluster associated with self-reported Caucasian donors. The study was designed to test whether signatures of past pathogen exposure could be identified by cataloging public T cell receptors. The study used immunosequencing to profile the T cell repertoires of hundreds of subjects and linked those repertoires to cytomegalovirus serostatus. In addition to the first cohort of hundreds of subjects, a separate validation cohort of around 110 different subjects was used. The study combined high-throughput TCR immunosequencing, statistical association of individual TCRs with disease status, and machine learning to predict cytomegalovirus infection status. To study patterns of TCR occurrence, a later analysis re-analyzed previously published TCR beta repertoires from 500 to 850 donors and added high-resolution HLA genotyping. Rather than using new phenotypic data, the later analysis identified candidate immune exposures from TCR beta sequences and from how often those sequences occurred across donors. In an earlier analysis of a few hundred of the donors, high-throughput TCR beta sequencing was used to judge whether each TCR beta V gene segment behaved as functional or pseudogenic. Donor age, sex, ethnicity and CMV serostatus were compiled together with the repertoire data. A later genetic analysis took genome-wide SNP genotypes for about three fifths of the 666 donors and used that subset as a discovery cohort. Every discovery cohort repertoire had been produced on one sequencing platform. HLA typing covered class I and class II loci at four-digit resolution. The number of donors typed differed by locus, with 629-630 for A, B, C, DRB1 and DQB1, about 500 for DQA1, 606 for DPA1, and 400 to 490 for DPB1. Roughly 5 DR-DQ haplotypes were treated as single units for association and clustering because of strong linkage in the cohort. Across roughly 420 genotyped donors of the cohort, an average of about 250,000 unique TCR beta nucleotide sequences per donor were sequenced, and approximately 17% of those sequences were non-productive.

In total, roughly 710 healthy bone marrow donors made up the cohort. Cohort members were all nominally healthy when sampled, although unrecorded immune exposures were likely present. The donor was CMV seropositive and belonged to the group of about 290 seropositive cohort members. Each donor provided a peripheral blood sample, and peripheral blood mononuclear cells were used for TCR beta sequencing. Genomic DNA extraction from the blood cell samples was performed with the Qiagen DNeasy Blood Extraction Kit. General findings and caveats noted by the study authors: In a later analysis, HLA-associated TCR beta chains showed more clonal expansion and lower generation probabilities than non-associated chains that were equally common. The study gave a list of some 150 TCR beta chains associated with cytomegalovirus. Most TCR sequences were seen in very few donors, while some public TCRs were found in many individuals. In a later genetic analysis, fewer N-insertions in productive TCRs were reported among donors in an Asian-associated ancestry cluster than the roughly 710-donor mean. A later genetic analysis associated a missense DCLRE1C variant with V-gene and J-gene trimming of TCR beta chains, and an independent cohort replicated the association. Correlated functional status among segregating V segments might reflect linkage disequilibrium, but an unknown experimental factor could not be ruled out. The authors suggested that the approach could potentially be generalized to other disease states and immunological phenotypes. At a false discovery rate of 0.05, a later analysis linked around 15,000 TCR beta sequences to specific HLA alleles. When HLA alleles, especially DR and DQ, strongly co-occurred, attributing TCR associations to individual alleles was difficult. Broadly in line with IMGT annotations, most TCR beta V segments showed up in productive rearrangements about 90% or about 30% of the time in an earlier analysis of approximately 640 of the donors. According to a later analysis, TCR association rates differed among HLA loci, with DRB1 alleles showing the most associated TCRs and HLA-C alleles showing the fewest. Because the 87-base-pair reads could not distinguish some IMGT-functional V segments, including TRBV6-2 and TRBV6-3, those segments were excluded. A cluster of highly shared sequence variants was judged likely to represent a technical artifact of the sequencing pipeline. Roughly uniform sequencing depth across donors was assumed in presence/absence analyses, although this assumption may not hold. Because some donors lacked HLA typing at each locus, the association tests relied only on the typed subset. The only immune exposure information available for the cohort was CMV serostatus. Cytomegalovirus status was reported to be diagnosed by the classifier with high specificity and sensitivity in both the original and validation cohorts. This cohort had only TCR beta chains sequenced, and the lack of alpha or paired-chain data limited which features could be detected. A further reported finding was that TCR beta sequences accurately predicted the HLA-A and HLA-B alleles for most subjects in the first cohort. In a later analysis, several top co-occurrence clusters were reported to appear linked to parvovirus B19, influenza, CMV and Epstein-Barr virus. Because counts were too low, seventeen rarely observed V segments, including chromosome 9 orphons, were left out of the earlier analysis of a few hundred of the donors. A later analysis found that most CMV-associated TCR beta chains appeared HLA-restricted, with HLA associations seemingly driven largely by CMV exposure. In vitro tests confirmed that a few of the cytomegalovirus-associated TCR beta chains recognize cytomegalovirus antigens.

Trimming at the junction amounts to 5 bases on V and 10 bases on J, and the germline ends lie 12 bases apart. From the cysteine up to the phenylalanine, the CDR3 has a length of 13 residues. Just the 39-base CDR3 DNA is kept, in frame starting at base 1. From a lookup of the germline V gene (reference sequence), CDR1 and CDR2 are SEHNR and FQNEAQ. Library construction relied on the immunoSEQ multiplex PCR assay. A mixture of 60 forward primers for TCR Vbeta segments and 13 reverse primers for TCR Jbeta segments was used in the multiplex PCR. A multiplex PCR assay on genomic DNA amplified the CDR3 region of rearranged TCR beta genes. Amplified TCR beta libraries were sequenced as 87-base-pair reads on the Illumina HiSeq System. The original methods were these. Across the 600 to 700 repertoires, a later analysis counted some 81 million unique TCR beta chains, around 11 million of which were shared by at least two donors. To remove PCR and sequencing errors, raw reads were error-corrected and collapsed into unique sequences using a nearest-neighbor algorithm that merged closely related sequences. CDR3 sequences were aligned to IMGT reference sequences to assign V, D and J gene segments. For a sequence to be retained, a match of at least six nucleotides to both a V gene segment and a J gene segment was required. A rearrangement counted as productive if the CDR3 had no stop codons and remained in frame with V and J, and every other rearrangement counted as non-productive. Following IMGT convention, CDR3 was defined as the stretch from the second conserved V-encoded cysteine to the conserved J-encoded phenylalanine. The earlier analysis of some 550 of the donors excluded any sequence lacking an unambiguous match to a single V gene segment. In an earlier analysis of a few hundred of the donors, a V segment was called functional when productive rearrangements were above 56.7%, and segregating when the standard deviation between donors exceeded 5%. To diagnose cytomegalovirus status from the catalog of TCR beta chain sequences, a statistical classification framework was built. V and J gene assignment, in a later analysis, came from comparing TCR nucleotide sequences with IMGT/GENE-DB human TR gene sequences. The TCRdist pipeline was used in a later analysis to assign CDR3 sequences and most-parsimonious VDJ recombination scenarios. In a later analysis, every TCR beta chain was defined by the combination of its CDR3 amino acid sequence and its V-gene family, and reads without a unique V-gene family were dropped. To address suspected cross-contamination and a sequencing artifact, a later analysis removed over 500 highly shared, low-generation-probability nucleotide sequences. A later analysis calculated a clonal expansion index for each public chain from normalized within-repertoire ranks of inferred template counts. In a later analysis, generation probabilities were computed with a VDJ recombination model fitted to out-of-frame rearrangements, and the resulting probabilities were checked against IGoR. A later analysis scored TCR-TCR, TCR-HLA and TCR-CMV co-occurrence with hypergeometric tests, applying a repertoire-size bias correction to TCR pairs. To estimate false discovery rates, a later analysis permuted the HLA or CMV assignments 20 times. In a later analysis, co-occurring TCRs were grouped with DBSCAN, and TCRdist sequence similarity was added when clustering was performed within HLA-allele-positive subsets. Co-occurrence clustering excluded repertoires with fewer than 30,000 or more than 120,000 public chains, plus five with anomalous nucleotide sharing. What TCRdb holds here is the immuneACCESS table cut down to in-frame rearrangements. Part of the clones is not present; checked against another copy, under half of the missing clones reflect an unresolved V gene, and the others are unexplained. The DNA was the basis for D and trimming; V, J and clone size are from that table. This sample has 170,000 or so clones in its table, and approximately 84% of those were observed once. 4.8% of the sample goes to the ten largest clones.

Material: PBMCs. The rearrangement combines TRBV7-9 with TRBJ1-6; TRBD1 is a possible D gene, resting on 6 matching bases. The sequence was collected from a girl aged 10-17 years in good health and CMV-seropositive. Read as DNA, the sequence is TGTGCCAGCAGCACAGGGTCCAACTCACCCCTCCACTTT. Its protein product is CASSTGSNSPLHF.